This TCR beta chain was captured by sequencing in a study of beta chain features in type 1 diabetes. Every isolated RNA sample was fully reverse transcribed, so sequencing captured expressed TCRB transcripts. Mean read depth for naive, central memory and regulatory T cell samples was some 3.8 million reads. Only in-frame clones appear in the TCRdb table, and some are missing; sequencing was by immunoSEQ multiplex PCR. The sample lists hundreds of thousands of clones; about 71% were seen once. V lost 2 bases and J lost 3; bases outside the gene matches: 7. The CDR3 totals 16 residues. Germline assignment: CDR1 LGHNA and CDR2 YSLEER.

The J gene is TRBJ2-1, the V gene TRBV4-3, with 7 bases fitting TRBD2. This receptor was taken from a man aged 30 to 39 in good health. Material for sequencing was naive CD4+ T cells from blood. The CDR3 DNA reads as TGCGCCAGCAGCCAAACCAGCGGGACTGACTACAATGAGCAGTTCTTC. It specifies CASSQTSGTDYNEQFF.